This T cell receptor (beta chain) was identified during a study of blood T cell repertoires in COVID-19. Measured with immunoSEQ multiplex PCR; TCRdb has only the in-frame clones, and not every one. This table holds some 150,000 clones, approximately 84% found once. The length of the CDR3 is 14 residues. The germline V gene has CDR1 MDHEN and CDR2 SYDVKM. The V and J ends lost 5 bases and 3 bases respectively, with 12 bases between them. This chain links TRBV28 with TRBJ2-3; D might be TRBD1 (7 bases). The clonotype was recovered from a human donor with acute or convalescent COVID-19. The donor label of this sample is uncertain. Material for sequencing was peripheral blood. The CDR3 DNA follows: TGTGCCAGCAGTGCCCCAGGGGGGACAGATACGCAGTATTTT. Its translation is CASSAPGGTDTQYF.